This is a list of T cell receptor beta chains from one sample in a study of control samples from healthy donors and cancer patients. Method: immunoSEQ multiplex PCR; TCRdb's copy keeps in-frame clones and lacks some. The sample holds about 68,000 clones; over 80% are singletons and the top ten take about a sixth. Material: blood. The receptors come from a man aged 55 to 70 in good health. Each CDR3 is given with its conserved first and last residue. D genes are given only for firm matches. A clone size is listed for some rows: how often the clone was seen (once, few, many), or a class if it is expanded.

size	V	J	D	DNA	CDR3
NA	TRBV6-5	TRBJ2-7	NA	TGTGCCGGAGGGACAGCAGAATACGAGCAGTACTTC	CAGGTAEYEQYF
NA	TRBV7-2	TRBJ2-5	NA	TGTGCCAGCAGCTTAGTGGGAGGGGGGGGTCAAGAGACCCAGTACTTC	CASSLVGGGGQETQYF
NA	TRBV30	TRBJ1-1	TRBD1	TGTGCCTGGAGAACGGCAGGGGGCAGGGCTGAAGCTTTCTTT	CAWRTAGGRAEAFF
NA	TRBV7-8	TRBJ2-2	NA	TGTGCCAGCAGCTTAGAGAGTAACGGAGGGTCGACCGGGGAGCTGTTTTTT	CASSLESNGGSTGELFF
NA	TRBV11-1	TRBJ2-7	NA	TGTGCCAGCAGCCACGGAGGCGACGAGCAGTACTTC	CASSHGGDEQYF
few	TRBV5-6	TRBJ2-7	TRBD1	TGTGCCAGCAGTCTTCAGGGGGACGAGCAGTACTTC	CASSLQGDEQYF
NA	TRBV11-2	TRBJ2-5	TRBD2	TGTGCCAGCAGCTTGAGATCCCTAGCGGGAGGTGAGACCCAGTACTTC	CASSLRSLAGGETQYF
NA	TRBV5-1	TRBJ1-4	NA	TGCGCCAGCAGCCCGAGACAGAATGAAAAACTGTTTTTT	CASSPRQNEKLFF
NA	TRBV20-1	TRBJ2-3	NA	TGCAGTGCTAGTGACTTCACAGATACGCAGTATTTT	CSASDFTDTQYF
NA	TRBV30	TRBJ1-3	NA	TGTGCCTGGAGTAGGAGTTTCTCTGGAAACACCATATATTTT	CAWSRSFSGNTIYF
NA	TRBV7-2	TRBJ1-2	NA	TGTGCCAGCAGCTTAGTGCAGGTAGCGGCCCGAGAGGGCTACACCTTC	CASSLVQVAAREGYTF
NA	TRBV6-5	TRBJ2-3	TRBD2	TGTGCCAGCAGCCCCGGCGGGAGGCTGGGAGATACGCAGTATTTT	CASSPGGRLGDTQYF
NA	TRBV4-3	TRBJ2-1	TRBD2	TGCGCCAGCAGCCAAGGACTAGCGGGAAGAGACGGGTCCTACAATGAGCAGTTCTTC	CASSQGLAGRDGSYNEQFF
few	TRBV19	TRBJ2-7	TRBD2	TGTGCCAGTAGTCCAGGGACTAGCGGGAGTGGCGAGCAGTACTTC	CASSPGTSGSGEQYF
NA	TRBV11-2	TRBJ2-1	TRBD2	TGTGCCAGCAGCCCTCTTACTAGCGGGCAAGACAATGAGCAGTTCTTC	CASSPLTSGQDNEQFF
NA	TRBV28	TRBJ1-5	NA	TGTGCCAGCAGTTCGCGACAGGTTGGCAATCAGCCCCAGCATTTT	CASSSRQVGNQPQHF
NA	TRBV27	TRBJ1-5	NA	TGTGCCAGCAGTTTATGGGGTACAGCTAGCAATCAGCCCCAGCATTTT	CASSLWGTASNQPQHF
once	TRBV3-1/TRBV3-2	TRBJ2-2	TRBD1	TGTGCCAGCCTCCAGACAGGGCTGACCGGGGAGCTGTTTTTT	CASLQTGLTGELFF
NA	TRBV3-1/TRBV3-2	TRBJ2-5	NA	TGTGCCAGCAGCCAAGATCGGGGACATGTTCCTCAAGAGACCCAGTACTTC	CASSQDRGHVPQETQYF
NA	TRBV7-3	TRBJ2-5	NA	TGTGCCAGCAGCTTAACCTCCCATTCAGAGACCCAGTACTTC	CASSLTSHSETQYF
NA	TRBV5-4	TRBJ2-1	TRBD2	TGTGCCAGCAGCTTGGAGACTAGCGGGAGTCGGTTCTTC	CASSLETSGSRFF
NA	TRBV6-2/TRBV6-3	TRBJ1-5	NA	TGTGCCAGCAGCCTGGGACTTCGGGAGGGTAATCAGCCCCAGCATTTT	CASSLGLREGNQPQHF
NA	TRBV5-1	TRBJ1-4	TRBD1	TGCGCCAGCAGCGCCCGGGACAGTGGCGAAAAACTGTTTTTT	CASSARDSGEKLFF
NA	TRBV18	TRBJ2-2	NA	TGTGCCAGCTCACCAGTATGGAGTACCGGGGAGCTGTTTTTT	CASSPVWSTGELFF
NA	TRBV12-5	TRBJ2-7	NA	TGTGCTAGTGGTTTGGCGGTAGGGGCTAGTGTGGGCGAGCAGTACTTC	CASGLAVGASVGEQYF
NA	TRBV24-1	TRBJ2-5	NA	TGTGCCACCAGGGACAACTCCGGGTGGGAGACCCAGTACTTC	CATRDNSGWETQYF
NA	TRBV7-6	TRBJ2-2	TRBD1	TGTGCCAGCAGGCCCTTCGGGACAGGGGTGCCCGGGGAGCTGTTTTTT	CASRPFGTGVPGELFF
NA	TRBV2	TRBJ2-5	NA	TGTGCCAGCAGTGGGGGGGCGCGGGAGACCCAGTACTTC	CASSGGARETQYF
NA	TRBV5-5	TRBJ2-3	NA	TGTGCCAGCAGCTTGGGCACTAGCACAGATACGCAGTATTTT	CASSLGTSTDTQYF
NA	TRBV6-5	TRBJ1-2	TRBD1	TGTGCCAGCAGGAGGACAGGGGAAGCGATAGGCTACACCTTC	CASRRTGEAIGYTF
NA	TRBV6-2/TRBV6-3	TRBJ2-1	TRBD2	TGTGCCAGCAGTAACATAGCGGGAGGGCGCAGTGAGCAGTTCTTC	CASSNIAGGRSEQFF
NA	TRBV19	TRBJ2-5	NA	TGTGCCAGTAGTCCTTTTTCGCAGGCGGAAGAGACCCAGTACTTC	CASSPFSQAEETQYF
NA	TRBV7-8	TRBJ1-1	TRBD1	TGTGCCAGCAGCCACGATGGGGAGGGGGCTTTT	CASSHDGEGAF
few	TRBV5-1	TRBJ2-3	TRBD1	TGCGCCAGCAGCTTGGACGGACAGGGAGGACGAGCCTTT	CASSLDGQGGRAF
NA	TRBV3-1/TRBV3-2	TRBJ2-6	TRBD2	TGTGCCAGCAGCCCACTCGGGGGGGTCGGGGCCAACGTCCTGACTTTC	CASSPLGGVGANVLTF
once	TRBV11-2	TRBJ2-7	NA	TGTGCCAGCAGCTTAGGATCCGAGCAGTACTTC	CASSLGSEQYF
once	TRBV7-2	TRBJ2-3	TRBD2	TGTGCCAGCAGCCCAAGACTAGCAGAAGATACGCAGTATTTT	CASSPRLAEDTQYF
NA	TRBV12-3/TRBV12-4	TRBJ1-1	NA	TGTGCCAGCAGTTTCATGAACACTGAAGCTTTCTTT	CASSFMNTEAFF
NA	TRBV29-1	TRBJ1-2	NA	TGCAGCGTCGGCGGGGGGGAGGGCTACACCTTC	CSVGGGEGYTF
NA	TRBV19	TRBJ1-5	NA	TGTGCCAGTAACGGGGGCCCTCCTGGTGGGCCCCAGCATTTT	CASNGGPPGGPQHF
NA	TRBV5-1	TRBJ2-7	NA	TGCGCCAGCAGCTTGGCCTGGGAATCCTACGAGCAGTACTTC	CASSLAWESYEQYF
few	TRBV5-1	TRBJ1-6	TRBD1	TGCGCCAGCAGCTTACAGGGGGACGGTTCACCCCTCCACTTT	CASSLQGDGSPLHF
few	TRBV19	TRBJ2-1	NA	TGTGCCAGTAGTTCACTGGCGACTAGTCTATCCTACAATGAGCAGTTCTTC	CASSSLATSLSYNEQFF
NA	TRBV9	TRBJ2-6	TRBD2	TGTGCCAGCAGCGAGACTAGCGGGAGTCCTGGGGCCAACGTCCTGACTTTC	CASSETSGSPGANVLTF
NA	TRBV9	TRBJ2-7	NA	TGTGCCAGCAGCGGACGGACAAGTCCCTACGAGCAGTACTTC	CASSGRTSPYEQYF
NA	TRBV4-3	TRBJ2-1	NA	TGCGCCAGCAGCCAAGATCTTAGCGGAGAGTACAATGAGCAGTTCTTC	CASSQDLSGEYNEQFF
NA	TRBV4-3	TRBJ2-7	TRBD2	TGCGCCAGCAGCCAAGATCTCCAGCGGGAGGCCTACGAGCAGTACTTC	CASSQDLQREAYEQYF
NA	TRBV4-2	TRBJ1-1	NA	TGTGCCAGCAGCCAAGATCGCCGGCAGGGGCATTTCTTT	CASSQDRRQGHFF
NA	TRBV6-1	TRBJ2-7	NA	TGTGCCAGCAGTGAAAACAGCCTCTCCTACGAGCAGTACTTC	CASSENSLSYEQYF
NA	TRBV7-3	TRBJ2-1	NA	TGTGCCAGCAGCTTAAAGGGAGCGGACCAGAGCTCCTACAATGAGCAGTTCTTC	CASSLKGADQSSYNEQFF
NA	TRBV5-1	TRBJ2-1	NA	TGCGCCAGCAGCCCGGCCGGGCTCAAGGGAGGCTACAATGAGCAGTTCTTC	CASSPAGLKGGYNEQFF
NA	TRBV5-4	TRBJ2-3	TRBD2	TGTGCCAGCAGCCCGGATCGGGAGGGCGGGACAGATACGCAGTATTTT	CASSPDREGGTDTQYF
NA	TRBV21-1	TRBJ2-7	NA	TGTGCCAGCAGCGACCGGGACAGGGTCTACGAGCAGTACTTC	CASSDRDRVYEQYF
few	TRBV24-1	TRBJ2-7	NA	TGTGCCACCAGTGAGGGGGGCCGACAGGGTGGAGCCTACGAGCAGTACTTC	CATSEGGRQGGAYEQYF
NA	TRBV19	TRBJ2-1	TRBD2	TGTGCCAGTAGTATCAAAACCATCCGACTAGCGGGATCCTACAATGAGCAGTTCTTC	CASSIKTIRLAGSYNEQFF
once	TRBV7-2	TRBJ1-5	NA	TGTGCCAGCAGCCTCGGACCCCTACAGAATCAGCCCCAGCATTTT	CASSLGPLQNQPQHF
NA	TRBV6-5	TRBJ1-5	NA	TGTGCCAGCAGTAACGGAGGACAGCCTCCTGTGGCCCAGCATTTT	CASSNGGQPPVAQHF
NA	TRBV24-1	TRBJ2-3	NA	TGTGCCACCAGTGACCTCACTAAAGGGGCAGATACGCAGTATTTT	CATSDLTKGADTQYF
NA	TRBV5-1	TRBJ2-1	TRBD1	TGCGCCAGCTCCCTTTCGGATCCTGGCAGGGGGCCCGTCAATGAGCAGTTCTTC	CASSLSDPGRGPVNEQFF
NA	TRBV5-1	TRBJ2-1	TRBD2	TGCGCCAGCGGGCTAGCGGGAGGCAATGAGCAGTTCTTC	CASGLAGGNEQFF